The rows below give T cell receptor beta chains drawn from one sample of a study of blood T cell repertoires in COVID-19. Profiling relied on immunoSEQ multiplex PCR, and the TCRdb table lists in-frame clones only, not all of them. The repertoire holds about 120,000 clones, with about 85% as singletons. Sequenced input: peripheral blood. These receptors were taken from a middle-aged man with acute or convalescent COVID-19. Both conserved end residues are trimmed from each CDR3. The order of the fields is clone size, J gene, V gene, CDR3 protein. Rows may omit the clone size; those that give it use once, few, many or a size class.

>NA|TRBJ2-6|TRBV11-2
ASRRGTGANVLT
>NA|TRBJ2-7|TRBV29-1
SVGKGGAPMEQY
>NA|TRBJ2-2|TRBV6-5
ASRSRDRYTGELF
>once|TRBJ2-5|TRBV4-3
ATPGGQETQY
>NA|TRBJ1-1|TRBV7-2
ASSLRTAMNTEAF
>NA|TRBJ2-7|TRBV7-2
ASSLRDTFHEQY
>NA|TRBJ2-7|TRBV30
AWRPVPGLESSYEQY
>NA|TRBJ1-6|TRBV27
ASSLRGQGVGSPLH
>NA|TRBJ2-5|TRBV7-7
ASSPGSGGMSDQY
>NA|TRBJ1-1|TRBV27
ASSTSWNTEAF
>NA|TRBJ2-6|TRBV18
ASSRQGSGANVLT
>NA|TRBJ1-6|TRBV11-2
ASSLFPEPYNSPLH
>NA|TRBJ1-6|TRBV15
ATSRDWGPSPLH
>NA|TRBJ1-2|TRBV6-5
ASNQGVSYGYT
>NA|TRBJ1-1|TRBV30
AWTRGGAFTEAF
>NA|TRBJ1-2|TRBV27
ASRRTGVGDGYT
>NA|TRBJ1-6|TRBV21-1
ASSNGAFGPLH
>NA|TRBJ2-6|TRBV6-2/TRBV6-3
ASSSRRDRRFSGANVLT
>NA|TRBJ2-7|TRBV25-1
ASMTGQPYEQY
>NA|TRBJ2-2|TRBV18
ASSPSGELF
>few|TRBJ2-1|TRBV14
ASSRGLAGNNEQF
>NA|TRBJ1-4|TRBV2
ARTSTQGGEKLF
>once|TRBJ1-6|TRBV28
ASSSAGVQGDNSPLH
>NA|TRBJ2-4|TRBV4-1
ASSQDGDWDIQY
>NA|TRBJ1-2|TRBV12-3/TRBV12-4
ASSSRGDYGYT
>NA|TRBJ1-2|TRBV27
ASSPFGTGGGYT
>NA|TRBJ2-4|TRBV19
ASRERGINIQY
>NA|TRBJ2-5|TRBV4-1
ASSQGPERGYKETQY
>once|TRBJ2-2|TRBV6-5
ASSSHMDTGELF
>NA|TRBJ1-4|TRBV5-1
ASSLGAPREKLF
>few|TRBJ2-7|TRBV7-8
ASSSGWEQY
>few|TRBJ1-5|TRBV18
ASSGGQAPNQPQH
>NA|TRBJ2-5|TRBV5-6
ASSLEGQGALETQY
>few|TRBJ2-7|TRBV6-5
ASSYSTGGSYEQY
>once|TRBJ2-5|TRBV18
ASSPGTGGAGETQY
>NA|TRBJ2-1|TRBV9
ASSPAGRSYNEQF
>NA|TRBJ2-7|TRBV4-2
ASSQGGTDSSYEQY
>NA|TRBJ2-5|TRBV7-8
ASSFNRETQY
>NA|TRBJ1-1|TRBV6-5
ASSYRRQGANTEAF
>few|TRBJ2-2|TRBV28
ASSSDGRRTGELF
>NA|TRBJ1-2|TRBV7-2
ASSSPPPGQPNYGYT
>NA|TRBJ2-5|TRBV18
ASSGETQY
>NA|TRBJ1-5|TRBV6-6
ASSYSSQGMPQH
>NA|TRBJ2-3|TRBV15
ATRVDRVLLDTQY
>NA|TRBJ1-2|TRBV2
ASRSSGSDGYT